This T cell receptor (beta chain) is drawn from a study of T cell responses to AZD1222 COVID-19 vaccine. Germline-derived CDR1 and CDR2 are LGHNT and FRNRAP. The CDR3 has 12 residues. V was cut by 1 base and J by 3 bases, with 0 bases left in between. Clones were read by immunoSEQ multiplex PCR, and TCRdb kept only the in-frame ones, dropping some. The top ten hold approximately 3.3% of the sample, which has approximately 99,000 clones, about 86% seen once. The specimen was peripheral blood, collected on day 0 of AZD1222 vaccination. The genes are TRBV12-5 and TRBJ2-2; D uncertain. The clonotype originates from an adult in good health. CDR3 protein: CASGLDTGELFF. CDR3 DNA sequence: TGTGCTAGTGGTTTGGACACCGGGGAGCTGTTTTTT.